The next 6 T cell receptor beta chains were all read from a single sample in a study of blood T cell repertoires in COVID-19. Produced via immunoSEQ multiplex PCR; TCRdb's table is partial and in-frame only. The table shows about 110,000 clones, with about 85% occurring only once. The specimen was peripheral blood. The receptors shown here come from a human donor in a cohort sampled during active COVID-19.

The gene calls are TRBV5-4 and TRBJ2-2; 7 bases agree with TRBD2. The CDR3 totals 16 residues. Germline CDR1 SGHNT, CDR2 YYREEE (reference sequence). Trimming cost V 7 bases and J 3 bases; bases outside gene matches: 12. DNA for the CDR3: TGTGCCAGCCAGCGGGGCGGGCGCGACTACACCGGGGAGCTGTTTTTT. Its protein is CASQRGGRDYTGELFF.

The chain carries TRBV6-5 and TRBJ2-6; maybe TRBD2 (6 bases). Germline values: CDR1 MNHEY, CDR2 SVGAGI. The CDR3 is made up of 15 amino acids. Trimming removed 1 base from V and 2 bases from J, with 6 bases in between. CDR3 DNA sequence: TGTGCCAGCAGTTACTGGGGGGCTGGGGCCAACGTCCTGACTTTC. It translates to CASSYWGAGANVLTF.

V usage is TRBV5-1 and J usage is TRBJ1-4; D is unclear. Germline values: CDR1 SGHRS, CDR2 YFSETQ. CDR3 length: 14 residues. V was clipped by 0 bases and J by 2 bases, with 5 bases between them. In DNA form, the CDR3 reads TGCGCCAGCAGCTTGGACACGACTAATGAAAAACTGTTTTTT. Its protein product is CASSLDTTNEKLFF. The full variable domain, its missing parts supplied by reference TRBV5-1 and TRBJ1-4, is KAGVTQTPRYLIKTRGQQVTLSCSPISGHRSVSWYQQTPGQGLQFLFEYFSETQRNKGNFPGRFSGRQFSNSRSEMNVSTLELGDSALYLCASSLDTTNEKLFFGSGTQLSVL.

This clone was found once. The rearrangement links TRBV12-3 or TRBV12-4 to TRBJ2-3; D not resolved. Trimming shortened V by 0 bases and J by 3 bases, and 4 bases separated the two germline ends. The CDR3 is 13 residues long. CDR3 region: CASSLASTDTQYF. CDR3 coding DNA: TGTGCCAGCAGTTTAGCGAGTACAGATACGCAGTATTTT.

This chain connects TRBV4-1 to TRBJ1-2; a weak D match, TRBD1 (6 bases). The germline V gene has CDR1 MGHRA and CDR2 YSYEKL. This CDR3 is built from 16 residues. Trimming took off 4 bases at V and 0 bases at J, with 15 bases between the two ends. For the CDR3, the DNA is TGCGCCAGCAGCCCCCAGGGGACACCTGCTAACTATGGCTACACCTTC. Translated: CASSPQGTPANYGYTF.

The CDR3 here is CASSLGAGGNEKLFF. The CDR3 coding sequence is TGTGCCAGCAGCCTAGGGGCCGGGGGGAATGAAAAACTGTTTTTT. The V gene is TRBV28, the J gene TRBJ1-4, with a tentative D call TRBD1 (5 bases). The CDR3 extends over 15 amino acids. Germline V lookup: CDR1 MDHEN, CDR2 SYDVKM. V lost 6 bases, J lost 5 bases, and 16 bases lay in between. The whole variable domain, filled in from reference TRBV28 and TRBJ1-4, reads DVKVTQSSRYLVKRTGEKVFLECVQDMDHENMFWYRQDPGLGLRLIYFSYDVKMKEKGDIPEGYSVSREKKERFSLILESASTNQTSMYLCASSLGAGGNEKLFFGSGTQLSVL.